This T cell receptor beta chain was sequenced for a study of spatial heterogeneity in lung cancer. Study at large: Alpha-chain sequences were detected in numbers that were consistently lower than beta-chain sequences. Study-level results: Expanded tumor TCRs that were ubiquitous appeared in blood more at resection than follow-up.

Sample time point: sample taken at primary tumor resection. Material for sequencing was whole RNA from tumor, nontumor lung or frozen PBMC, left unsorted. Patients with untreated early-stage non-small cell lung cancer, numbering 55 to 75, were the donors. To note about this clonotype: What it binds is unknown.

The germline V gene has CDR1 ENHRY and CDR2 SYGVKD. The CDR3 is made up of 16 amino acids. Trimming removed 2 bases at V and 0 bases at J, with 8 bases between. TCRdb independently ran MiXCR on the 5' RACE reads; one entry per CDR3 protein. The repertoire holds 80,000 to 95,000 distinct CDR3 sequences, with around 8.6% as singletons. The sequencing used PBMCs, collected at surgery. This clonotype was obtained from a male donor with early-stage non-small cell lung cancer. This chain uses TRBV10-3 with TRBJ2-6, with D unclear. Here the CDR3 reads CAISEGYSSGANVLTF. DNA of the CDR3: TGTGCCATCAGTGAGGGATACAGCTCTGGGGCCAACGTCCTGACTTTC.